These T cell receptor beta chains were read from a single sample in a study of blood T cell repertoires in COVID-19. The data were produced by immunoSEQ multiplex PCR, yet TCRdb's version contains in-frame clones alone and is incomplete. The sample holds about 120,000 clones, 84% seen once. Sequenced input: PBMCs or T cells enriched from blood (not recorded which). Every receptor here comes from a woman in her twenties or thirties who had recovered from COVID-19. Each CDR3 is given with its conserved first and last residue. The D gene is left open where the match is weak. Where a row states a size, it is once, few, many or the class of an expanded clone; other rows omit it.

V	J	D	size	CDR3	DNA
TRBV4-3	TRBJ1-1	TRBD1	NA	CASSLGTGGGNTEAFF	TGCGCCAGCAGCCTTGGGACAGGGGGCGGGAACACTGAAGCTTTCTTT
TRBV14	TRBJ1-4	NA	NA	CASSITTNEKLFF	TGTGCCAGCAGCATCACAACTAATGAAAAACTGTTTTTT
TRBV7-2	TRBJ2-5	TRBD2	NA	CASSLEPPGRSGRETQYF	TGTGCCAGCAGCTTAGAGCCCCCAGGGAGGAGCGGGAGAGAGACCCAGTACTTC
TRBV19	TRBJ2-3	TRBD2	NA	CASSRRGTTLGTDTQYF	TGTGCCAGTAGTAGGCGTGGGACTACCCTCGGCACAGATACGCAGTATTTT
TRBV4-2	TRBJ1-1	TRBD1	NA	CASSQYGTVSYTEAFF	TGTGCCAGCAGCCAATACGGGACAGTCTCTTACACTGAAGCTTTCTTT
TRBV5-1	TRBJ2-7	NA	many	CASSLWTSDSSYEQYF	TGCGCCAGCAGCTTATGGACATCTGATAGCTCCTACGAGCAGTACTTC
TRBV7-3	TRBJ2-1	TRBD2	NA	CASSLIPSGTYNEQFF	TGTGCCAGCAGCTTAATTCCTAGCGGGACATACAATGAGCAGTTCTTC
TRBV10-1	TRBJ2-2	TRBD2	NA	CASSGNLAGRGHRGAVF	TGCGCCAGCAGTGGGAACCTAGCGGGAAGGGGACACCGGGGAGCTGTTTTT
TRBV18	TRBJ2-7	NA	once	CASSPRDRPVFEQYF	TGTGCCAGCTCACCAAGAGACAGGCCGGTCTTCGAGCAGTACTTC
TRBV5-1	TRBJ1-1	NA	once	CASRVGAMNTEAFF	TGCGCCAGCAGGGTGGGGGCCATGAACACTGAAGCTTTCTTT
TRBV7-2	TRBJ1-2	TRBD1	NA	CASSPDRGHSGGYTF	TGTGCCAGCAGCCCAGACAGGGGTCACTCTGGTGGCTACACCTTC
TRBV7-2	TRBJ1-3	NA	few	CASSPQATRAGNTIYF	TGTGCCAGCAGCCCGCAGGCCACCCGAGCCGGAAACACCATATATTTT
TRBV28	TRBJ1-2	TRBD1	NA	CASSPIRQGHYGYTF	TGTGCCAGCAGTCCGATCCGACAGGGACACTATGGCTACACCTTC
TRBV2	TRBJ2-1	TRBD2	NA	CASRDPGLAGSSSYNEQFF	TGTGCCAGCAGAGATCCGGGACTAGCGGGAAGCTCATCCTACAATGAGCAGTTCTTC
TRBV6-2/TRBV6-3	TRBJ2-7	TRBD1	NA	CASSYGDRRFEQYF	TGTGCCAGCAGTTATGGGGACAGGCGATTCGAGCAGTACTTC
TRBV5-1	TRBJ2-1	NA	few	CASSSYGTLGDNEQFF	TGCGCCAGCAGCTCTTATGGCACTCTCGGGGACAATGAGCAGTTCTTC
TRBV28	TRBJ2-3	TRBD1	NA	CASSFAGTGRDTQYF	TGTGCCAGCAGTTTCGCGGGGACAGGACGAGATACGCAGTATTTT
TRBV7-6	TRBJ2-7	TRBD2	NA	CASSHGLAGVLEQYF	TGTGCCAGCAGCCATGGACTAGCGGGAGTCTTAGAGCAGTACTTC
TRBV6-5	TRBJ2-7	TRBD2	NA	CASRATGTRRNEQYF	TGTGCCAGCAGAGCTACCGGGACTAGGCGGAACGAGCAGTACTTC
TRBV10-2	TRBJ1-1	TRBD1	NA	CASSKTGGPMNTEAFF	TGCGCCAGCAGTAAGACAGGGGGGCCGATGAACACTGAAGCTTTCTTT
TRBV2	TRBJ1-6	NA	NA	CASSEGGTYNSPLHF	TGTGCCAGCAGTGAAGGAGGGACCTATAATTCACCCCTCCACTTT
TRBV11-2	TRBJ1-4	TRBD1	few	CASSLRRGLKLFF	TGTGCCAGCAGCTTACGGAGGGGGCTAAAACTGTTTTTT
TRBV5-1	TRBJ1-2	NA	NA	CASSLSGDPYGYTF	TGCGCCAGCAGCTTGAGCGGGGATCCCTATGGCTACACCTTC
TRBV6-5	TRBJ2-3	NA	NA	CASSRDSYLQPQYF	TGTGCCAGCAGTCGAGACAGCTACCTCCAGCCGCAGTATTTT
TRBV11-3	TRBJ2-2	TRBD2	NA	CASSSGAGEAGELFF	TGTGCCAGCAGCTCCGGAGCGGGAGAAGCCGGGGAGCTGTTTTTT
TRBV7-2	TRBJ2-4	NA	NA	CASSSGNAGKNIQYF	TGTGCCAGCAGCTCTGGGAATGCGGGCAAAAACATTCAGTACTTC
TRBV5-4	TRBJ2-4	NA	NA	CASSSWTDADIQYF	TGTGCCAGCAGCTCTTGGACTGACGCTGACATTCAGTACTTC
TRBV28	TRBJ1-3	NA	few	CASNHPAGESGNTIYF	TGTGCCAGCAATCACCCCGCAGGGGAGTCTGGAAACACCATATATTTT
TRBV2	TRBJ2-1	TRBD2	NA	CASIVLAGIYNEQFF	TGTGCCAGCATAGTACTAGCGGGAATCTACAATGAGCAGTTCTTC
TRBV28	TRBJ2-2	NA	NA	CASSPPSRGELFF	TGTGCCAGCAGCCCACCCAGCAGGGGGGAGCTGTTTTTT
TRBV4-3	TRBJ2-7	TRBD2	NA	CASSLRSGSSYEQYF	TGCGCCAGCAGCCTGAGGAGCGGGAGCTCCTACGAGCAGTACTTC
TRBV28	TRBJ2-5	NA	NA	CASSSPGYKETQYF	TGTGCCAGCAGTTCGCCGGGTTACAAAGAGACCCAGTACTTC
TRBV4-3	TRBJ2-7	TRBD2	NA	CASSPLAGGAYEQYF	TGCGCCAGCAGCCCCCTGGCGGGAGGGGCCTACGAGCAGTACTTC
TRBV12-1	TRBJ2-7	NA	NA	CASSFAHRGRAYEQYF	TGTGCCAGCAGCTTTGCGCACCGCGGGAGGGCCTACGAGCAGTACTTC
TRBV28	TRBJ1-1	TRBD1	NA	CASSPGQLTEAFF	TGTGCCAGCAGCCCGGGACAGCTCACTGAAGCTTTCTTT
TRBV11-2	TRBJ1-4	NA	NA	CASSPSRALKGEKLFF	TGTGCCAGCAGCCCAAGCAGGGCATTGAAGGGTGAAAAACTGTTTTTT
TRBV27	TRBJ1-6	TRBD1	NA	CASSSGDRPPLHF	TGTGCCAGCAGTTCTGGGGACAGGCCGCCCCTCCACTTT
TRBV28	TRBJ2-7	NA	NA	CASSLGYEQYF	TGTGCCAGCAGCCTCGGGTACGAGCAGTACTTC
TRBV6-5	TRBJ2-7	TRBD1	NA	CASRPRTGGDEQYF	TGTGCCAGCAGACCTCGGACAGGGGGCGACGAGCAGTACTTC
TRBV18	TRBJ2-7	TRBD2	NA	CASSPPGLALGEQYF	TGTGCCAGCTCACCACCCGGACTAGCCCTCGGCGAGCAGTACTTC
TRBV19	TRBJ1-4	TRBD1	NA	CASSDPGQALVKLFF	TGTGCCAGTAGTGACCCGGGACAGGCCCTGGTAAAACTGTTTTTT
TRBV6-5	TRBJ1-1	NA	once	CASSPAGSNTEAFF	TGTGCCAGCAGTCCGGCAGGAAGTAACACTGAAGCTTTCTTT
TRBV30	TRBJ1-6	NA	NA	CAWSAHTLYNSPLHF	TGTGCCTGGAGTGCCCACACCTTATATAATTCACCCCTCCACTTT
TRBV7-8	TRBJ1-3	NA	NA	CASSSDSISGNTIYF	TGTGCCAGCAGCAGCGACAGCATCTCTGGAAACACCATATATTTT
TRBV2	TRBJ2-5	TRBD2	NA	CASSAGLAGVETQYF	TGTGCCAGCAGTGCGGGACTAGCGGGAGTGGAGACCCAGTACTTC
TRBV9	TRBJ2-1	TRBD2	NA	CASSDHVSGSGNEQFF	TGTGCCAGCAGCGACCATGTGAGCGGGAGTGGCAATGAGCAGTTCTTC
TRBV28	TRBJ2-1	NA	NA	CASRVDSSYNEQFF	TGTGCCAGCAGGGTCGATAGCTCCTACAATGAGCAGTTCTTC
TRBV5-6	TRBJ2-5	NA	NA	CASSLRQGGRTFYQETQYF	TGTGCCAGCAGCTTACGTCAGGGGGGTCGGACTTTTTACCAAGAGACCCAGTACTTC
TRBV9	TRBJ2-1	TRBD2	NA	CASSWGLAAGFTTYNEQFF	TGTGCCAGCAGCTGGGGACTAGCGGCAGGCTTTACTACCTACAATGAGCAGTTCTTC
TRBV28	TRBJ2-3	TRBD1	NA	CASSTRTGGSTDTQYF	TGTGCCAGCAGTACCAGGACAGGGGGGAGCACAGATACGCAGTATTTT